The rows below give T cell receptor beta chains drawn from one sample of a study of T cell clonotyping in hematopoietic cell transplantation. Data came from immunoSEQ multiplex PCR; TCRdb stores just in-frame clones and leaves some out. The sample lists 25,000 to 35,000 clones; roughly 91% were seen once. Sequencing was performed on peripheral blood mononuclear cells, taken before stem cell transplant. All receptors derive from a man between 45 and 60 years old with acute myeloid leukemia. Some clones in this sample may be carry-over from other donors' samples. The CDR3 runs from the conserved cysteine through the conserved F or W. Each record gives: D gene, J gene, clone size, V gene, CDR3 DNA, CDR3 protein. A D gene is named only where the DNA matches it firmly. Clone size is shown for a subset of rows, as once, few, many or a class of expanded clone.

- | TRBJ2-7 | once | TRBV6-5 | TGTGCCAGCAGTTACTCGGGGGCGGGAGCTATCTACGAGCAGTACTTC | CASSYSGAGAIYEQYF
- | TRBJ2-1 | - | TRBV7-2 | TGTGCCAGCAGCTTAGGGATCGGACGTGAGCAGTTCTTC | CASSLGIGREQFF
- | TRBJ1-1 | - | TRBV5-1 | TGCGCCAGCAGCCCTTTCCCGGGGGCGGACACTGAAGCTTTCTTT | CASSPFPGADTEAFF
- | TRBJ1-1 | once | TRBV10-3 | TGTGCCATCGCTGACAGCTCTGAAGCTTTCTTT | CAIADSSEAFF
TRBD1 | TRBJ2-5 | - | TRBV5-1 | TGCGCCAGCAGCTTGGACAGGGGGACTGAGGAGACCCAGTACTTC | CASSLDRGTEETQYF
- | TRBJ1-5 | - | TRBV19 | TGTGCCAGTAGTATAGGCCGGGGGCAGCCCCAGCATTTT | CASSIGRGQPQHF
- | TRBJ1-5 | - | TRBV28 | TGTGCCAGCAGTTTATCTGGGTTGGGTCAGCCCCAGCATTTT | CASSLSGLGQPQHF
- | TRBJ2-5 | - | TRBV9 | TGTGCCAGCAGCTTCCTCGGGGCAGGCGGCGAGACCCAGTACTTC | CASSFLGAGGETQYF
- | TRBJ2-4 | - | TRBV11-2 | TGTGCTAGCAGCTCTGGGACAACCAAAAACATTCAGTACTTC | CASSSGTTKNIQYF
- | TRBJ2-5 | - | TRBV5-1 | TGCGCCAGCAGCTCCAACCAAGAGACCCAGTACTTC | CASSSNQETQYF
TRBD1 | TRBJ2-7 | - | TRBV6-5 | TGTGCCAGCAGAGACAGTGGACAGGGGTACTACGAGCAGTACTTC | CASRDSGQGYYEQYF
- | TRBJ1-6 | - | TRBV6-5 | TGTGCCAGCAGTTCAGGACAGTCCTTTTCACCCCTCCACTTT | CASSSGQSFSPLHF
- | TRBJ1-4 | - | TRBV30 | TGTGCCTGGAGTGCCTCGACAGGCTGGGGGAATGAAAAACTGTTTTTT | CAWSASTGWGNEKLFF
- | TRBJ1-1 | few | TRBV7-9 | TGTGCCAGCAGCAACACAGGGAGAGGGGACACTGAAGCTTTCTTT | CASSNTGRGDTEAFF
- | TRBJ1-5 | - | TRBV29-1 | TGCAGCGTTGCAGGGCTGGATCAGCCCCAGCATTTT | CSVAGLDQPQHF
TRBD2 | TRBJ2-3 | once | TRBV4-2 | TGTGCCAGCAGCCAAAGGCTAGCGGGGGGGGGAGATACGCAGTATTTT | CASSQRLAGGGDTQYF
TRBD1 | TRBJ1-4 | once | TRBV30 | TGTGCCTGGGGCCTCAGGGGGAGTGGTGAAAAACTGTTTTTT | CAWGLRGSGEKLFF
TRBD1 | TRBJ1-1 | - | TRBV5-6 | TGTGCCAGCAGATACCGACAGGGGATTGGTTTCTTT | CASRYRQGIGFF
TRBD1 | TRBJ2-5 | - | TRBV11-2 | TGTGCCAGCAGCCTAAGACAGGGGTCCCAAGAGACCCAGTACTTC | CASSLRQGSQETQYF
TRBD1 | TRBJ1-3 | - | TRBV6-5 | TGTGCCAGCAGTGCCCAGGGGGCGTCGAACACCATATATTTT | CASSAQGASNTIYF
- | TRBJ1-2 | - | TRBV7-9 | TGTGCCAGCAGCCTCTCGTGGGGCTACACCTTC | CASSLSWGYTF
- | TRBJ2-5 | - | TRBV7-9 | TGTGCCAGCAGCTTTGATTGGGGCAGATCGAACAGGGAGACCCAGTACTTC | CASSFDWGRSNRETQYF
- | TRBJ1-1 | - | TRBV6-1 | TGTGCCAGCAGTGAATTCTGGGTGAGGACTGAAGCTTTCTTT | CASSEFWVRTEAFF
- | TRBJ2-5 | once | TRBV7-2 | TGTGCCAGCAGCTTAACAGGGTATGAGACCCAGTACTTC | CASSLTGYETQYF
- | TRBJ1-2 | - | TRBV2 | TGTGCCAGCAGTGAAACCCCGAGCGGGGACTATGGCTACACCTTC | CASSETPSGDYGYTF
- | TRBJ2-7 | - | TRBV2 | TGTGCCAGCAGTGGGGGGCCAGTCTACGAGCAGTACTTC | CASSGGPVYEQYF
TRBD2 | TRBJ2-1 | - | TRBV10-3 | TGTGCCATCAAAGGGGATAGCGGGGGGCATGCCTACAATGAGCAGTTCTTC | CAIKGDSGGHAYNEQFF
- | TRBJ2-5 | once | TRBV21-1 | TGTGCCAGCATTGAACTGCGCCAAGAGACCCAGTACTTC | CASIELRQETQYF
- | TRBJ2-3 | - | TRBV7-9 | TGTGCCAGCAGGCCCTCGGGAGCAGATACGCAGTATTTT | CASRPSGADTQYF
- | TRBJ2-7 | - | TRBV11-2 | TGTGCCAGCAGCTTAGGTCAACAGGGTATGTGGTCCTACGAGCAGTACTTC | CASSLGQQGMWSYEQYF
TRBD1 | TRBJ2-1 | - | TRBV2 | TGTGCCAGCAGGCTAACAGGGGGGAATTGGAATGAGCAGTTCTTC | CASRLTGGNWNEQFF
- | TRBJ2-5 | - | TRBV14 | TGTGCCAGCAGCCTCGACACTTGGGGGACAGAGACCCAGTACTTC | CASSLDTWGTETQYF
- | TRBJ2-1 | - | TRBV29-1 | TGCAGCGTTGAAGGCGGGGTTTGGGGAAATGAGCAGTTCTTC | CSVEGGVWGNEQFF
- | TRBJ1-2 | - | TRBV6-6 | TGTGCCAGCAGCCCGGGACGACGCGGCTATGGCTACACCTTC | CASSPGRRGYGYTF
- | TRBJ2-7 | - | TRBV7-8 | TGTGCCAGCAGCTTTAGCTACGAGCAGTACTTC | CASSFSYEQYF
TRBD1 | TRBJ1-1 | few | TRBV6-1 | TGTGCCAGCAGTGAGGGACAGGGGGCCTTGAACACTGAAGCTTTCTTT | CASSEGQGALNTEAFF
- | TRBJ2-7 | - | TRBV28 | TGTGCCAGCAGTAGGGCGAACTCCTACGAGCAGTACTTC | CASSRANSYEQYF
- | TRBJ2-5 | - | TRBV7-2 | TGTGCCAGCAGCTCCCCGAGCGGACATCCTCAAGAGACCCAGTACTTC | CASSSPSGHPQETQYF